One and the same sample provided the 19 T cell receptor beta chains below, sequenced in a study of cytomegalovirus exposure and HLA in healthy donors. The study ran its PCR with 60 Vbeta and 13 Jbeta primers. Assay used: immunoSEQ multiplex PCR; TCRdb lists only in-frame clones, some missing. This table has some 190,000 clones, just under 80% appearing once. Material: PBMCs. These receptors all stem from a female donor in good health and CMV-seronegative.

The rearrangement joins TRBV29-1 to TRBJ2-1; TRBD2 matches at 9 bases. The CDR3 runs to 13 residues. Unmatched junction bases numbered 8, after V lost 6 bases and J lost 8 bases. The germline gives CDR1 SQVTM, CDR2 ANQGSEA. The CDR3 DNA reads as TGCAGCGTGGGTCGGACTAGCGCTGATGAGCAGTTCTTC. It specifies CSVGRTSADEQFF.

The V gene is TRBV10-2, the J gene TRBJ2-3; 11 bases line up with TRBD2. Trimming cost V 5 bases and J 5 bases; bases outside gene matches: 6. The CDR3 is 15 amino acids. Germline CDR1 reads WSHSY; CDR2 reads SAAADI. The CDR3 reads CASSNSGGAVDTQYF. The DNA for the CDR3 is TGCGCCAGCAGTAATAGCGGGGGGGCTGTAGATACGCAGTATTTT.

The gene calls are TRBV13 and TRBJ1-3; a possible D gene is TRBD1 (5 bases). Germline V lookup: CDR1 PRHDT, CDR2 FYEKMQ (reference sequence). Trimming shortened V by 4 bases and J by 8 bases, and 18 bases separated the two germline ends. This CDR3 contains 15 residues. The CDR3 spells CASSSQTETEHTIYF. In nucleotides, the CDR3 is TGTGCCAGCAGCTCTCAGACAGAAACGGAACACACCATATATTTT.

This clone has just a few counts. The chain recombines TRBV27 with TRBJ2-6; TRBD1 aligns across 8 bases. Germline V lookup: CDR1 MNHEY, CDR2 SMNVEV (reference sequence). This CDR3 region has 18 residues. Trimming took 5 bases from V and 0 from J; bases not matched to a gene: 9. CDR3 sequence: CASSLDRAIVSGANVLTF. DNA of the CDR3: TGTGCCAGCAGTCTGGACAGGGCCATCGTCTCTGGGGCCAACGTCCTGACTTTC.

The rearrangement links TRBV11-2 to TRBJ2-1, with 8 bases matching TRBD2. CDR1 SGHAT and CDR2 FQNNGV come from the germline V gene. This CDR3 spans 16 amino acids. V shed 7 bases and J 4 bases; nucleotides not matched to a gene: 12. The CDR3 DNA sequence: TGTGCCAGCAACCCCCGGGGGGGGGTGGGGTACAATGAGCAGTTCTTC. The encoded protein is CASNPRGGVGYNEQFF.

The chain employs TRBV7-2 and TRBJ2-1; D is undetermined. Germline CDR1 SGHTA, CDR2 FQGNSA. V lost 1 base and J lost 6, with 13 bases in between. The CDR3 loop spans 15 amino acids. The CDR3: CASSLVVRQVNEQFF. CDR3 coding DNA: TGTGCCAGCAGCTTAGTGGTTAGGCAGGTCAATGAGCAGTTCTTC.

This sequence joins TRBV9 and TRBJ2-5; D is perhaps TRBD1 (6 bases). V was shortened by 4 bases and J by 5 bases, with 15 bases between the two germline ends. This CDR3 is 14 amino acids long. CDR1 and CDR2 (germline): SGDLS, YYNGEE. The CDR3 is CASSPQGTRETQYF. The CDR3 DNA follows: TGTGCCAGCAGCCCACAGGGTACGAGGGAGACCCAGTACTTC.

This sequence joins TRBV6-6 and TRBJ2-7, with D possibly being TRBD2 (6 bases). Germline V gene sequence: CDR1 MNHNY, CDR2 SVGAGI (reference sequence). The V gene lost 8 bases and the J gene lost 2 bases, with 7 bases spanning the gap. The CDR3 totals 11 residues. The CDR3 loop is CASRGTYEQYF. The CDR3 DNA is TGTGCCAGCCGGGGGACCTACGAGCAGTACTTC.

The chain combines TRBV6-5 with TRBJ2-2, with TRBD1 identical over 9 bases. V gave up 1 base and J gave up 5 bases; unmatched junction bases: 2. Germline V CDR1 and CDR2: MNHEY, SVGAGI. The CDR3 is made up of 15 amino acids. The DNA for the CDR3 is TGTGCCAGCAGTTACTTAGGGACAGGGACCGGGGAGCTGTTTTTT. Its protein product is CASSYLGTGTGELFF.

The rearrangement links TRBV9 to TRBJ1-1; 8 positions agree with TRBD1. The J segment lost 6 bases and the V segment lost 7 bases, leaving 11 bases of the junction unmatched. The CDR3 sequence is 14 residues long. Germline CDR1 reads SGDLS; CDR2 reads YYNGEE. In nucleotides, the CDR3 is TGTGCCAGCGGTACAGGGGGGGCGCGTGCTGAAGCTTTCTTT. Its translation: CASGTGGARAEAFF.

This rearrangement joins TRBV5-6 to TRBJ2-3; TRBD2 agrees at 8 bases. J was trimmed by 0 bases and V by 0 bases; bases with no gene match: 0. There are 15 residues in the CDR3. CDR1 and CDR2 from the germline V gene are SGHDT and YYEEEE. The CDR3 DNA reads as TGTGCCAGCAGCTTGGCGGGGGGGAGCACAGATACGCAGTATTTT. As protein: CASSLAGGSTDTQYF.

This clone was recorded once. The chain has TRBV30 and TRBJ1-1, with TRBD1 matching 9 bases. Trimming cost V 3 bases and J 0 bases; bases outside gene matches: 5. Germline V gene data show CDR1 as GTSNPN and CDR2 as SVGIG (reference sequence). This CDR3 has 15 amino acids. CDR3 coding DNA: TGTGCCTGGAGAACAGGGGGCCCTATGAACACTGAAGCTTTCTTT. Translating gives CAWRTGGPMNTEAFF.

The chain couples TRBV30 to TRBJ1-6, with a tentative D call TRBD1 (5 bases). The germline V gene has CDR1 GTSNPN and CDR2 SVGIG (reference sequence). The V end was cut by 6 bases, the J end by 7 bases, with 13 bases between. CDR3 size: 13 residues. The CDR3 DNA follows: TGTGCCTGTGAACGGGGGAGGAATTCACCCCTCCACTTT. This sequence encodes CACERGRNSPLHF.

The rearrangement links TRBV19 to TRBJ2-7, with TRBD2 matching over 7 bases. This CDR3 is built from 13 residues. J was trimmed by 3 bases and V by 7 bases; bases with no gene match: 6. In germline, CDR1 is LNHDA, CDR2 SQIVND (reference sequence). The DNA for the CDR3 is TGTGCCAGTACGAGCGGGGACCGCTACGAGCAGTACTTC. Its protein is CASTSGDRYEQYF.

The chain uses TRBV19 and TRBJ2-7, with 12 bases aligning to TRBD1. Germline lookup yields CDR1 LNHDA and CDR2 SQIVND (reference sequence). The V segment lost 4 bases and the J segment 6 bases; nucleotides outside the gene matches: 1. This CDR3 has 13 amino acids. This CDR3 reads CASSRDRGLEQYF. The CDR3 nucleotides read TGTGCCAGTAGTAGGGACAGGGGGCTCGAGCAGTACTTC.

The J gene is TRBJ2-3, the V gene TRBV6-6, with D unclear. Germline values: CDR1 MNHNY, CDR2 SVGAGI (reference sequence). This CDR3 has 16 residues. The V end lost 2 bases, the J end lost 0 bases, and 12 bases lay between the germline ends. The CDR3 here is CASSYDGASSTDTQYF. The DNA for the CDR3 is TGTGCCAGCAGTTACGACGGAGCGTCTAGCACAGATACGCAGTATTTT.

This CDR3 is CASSLIPAGDYEQYF. Here the CDR3 DNA reads TGTGCCAGCAGCTTAATTCCAGCGGGAGACTACGAGCAGTACTTC. This rearrangement joins TRBV7-3 to TRBJ2-7; 8 nucleotides agree with TRBD2. With V trimmed by 1 base and J by 3 bases, 5 bases remained unmatched. This CDR3 is 15 amino acids long. Germline CDR1 is SGHTA and CDR2 is FQGTGA.

This chain links TRBV14 with TRBJ2-7; perhaps TRBD1 as D (6 bases). This CDR3 is 16 amino acids long. CDR1 is SGHDN and CDR2 is FVKESK in the germline V gene. The V gene lost 2 bases and the J gene lost 2 bases, with 16 bases spanning the gap. In DNA, the CDR3 is TGTGCCAGCAGCCAATTTGGTGGGGGCCTTACCTACGAGCAGTACTTC. This translates into CASSQFGGGLTYEQYF.

V gene TRBV6-6 combines with J gene TRBJ2-7; D might be TRBD2 (5 bases). The CDR3 totals 14 residues. V lost 0 bases, J lost 6 bases, and 12 bases lay in between. The germline V gene encodes CDR1 MNHNY and CDR2 SVGAGI (reference sequence). The CDR3 here is CASSYSERQFEQYF. The CDR3 DNA reads TGTGCCAGCAGTTACTCGGAGCGGCAGTTCGAGCAGTACTTC.